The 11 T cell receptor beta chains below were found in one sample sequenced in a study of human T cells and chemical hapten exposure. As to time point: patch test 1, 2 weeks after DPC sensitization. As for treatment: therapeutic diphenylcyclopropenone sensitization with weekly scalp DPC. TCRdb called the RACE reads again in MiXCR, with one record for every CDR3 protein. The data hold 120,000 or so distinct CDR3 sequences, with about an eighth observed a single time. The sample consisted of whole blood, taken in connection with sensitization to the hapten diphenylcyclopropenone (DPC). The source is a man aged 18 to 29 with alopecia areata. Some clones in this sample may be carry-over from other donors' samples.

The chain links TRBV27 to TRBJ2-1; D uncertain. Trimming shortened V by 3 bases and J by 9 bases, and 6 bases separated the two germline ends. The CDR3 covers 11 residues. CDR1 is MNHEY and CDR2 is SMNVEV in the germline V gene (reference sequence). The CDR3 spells CASSLGFEQFF. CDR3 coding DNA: TGTGCCAGCAGTTTGGGGTTTGAGCAGTTCTTC.

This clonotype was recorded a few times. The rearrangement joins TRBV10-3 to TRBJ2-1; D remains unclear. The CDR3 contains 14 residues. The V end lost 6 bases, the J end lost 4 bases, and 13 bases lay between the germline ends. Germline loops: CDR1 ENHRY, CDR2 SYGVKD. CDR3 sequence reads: CAISIIGEYNEQFF. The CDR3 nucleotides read TGTGCCATCAGCATCATAGGAGAGTACAATGAGCAGTTCTTC.

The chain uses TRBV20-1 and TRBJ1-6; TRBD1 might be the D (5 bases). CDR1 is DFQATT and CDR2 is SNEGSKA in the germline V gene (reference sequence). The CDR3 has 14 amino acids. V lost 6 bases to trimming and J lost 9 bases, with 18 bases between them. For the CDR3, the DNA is TGCAGTGCCTTAGGCCAGGGAGGAACTTCACCCCTCCACTTT. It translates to CSALGQGGTSPLHF.

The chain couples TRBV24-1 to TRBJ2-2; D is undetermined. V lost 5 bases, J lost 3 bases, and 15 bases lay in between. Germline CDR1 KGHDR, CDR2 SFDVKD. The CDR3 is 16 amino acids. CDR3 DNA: TGTGCCACCAGTGCGTGGGGAATAAGGGACACCGGGGAGCTGTTTTTT. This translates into CATSAWGIRDTGELFF.

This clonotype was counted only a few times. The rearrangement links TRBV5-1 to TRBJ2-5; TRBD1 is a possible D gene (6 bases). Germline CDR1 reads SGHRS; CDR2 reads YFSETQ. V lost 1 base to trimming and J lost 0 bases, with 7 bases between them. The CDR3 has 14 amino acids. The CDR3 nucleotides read TGCGCCAGCAGCTTGACAGGGCACCAAGAGACCCAGTACTTC. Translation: CASSLTGHQETQYF.

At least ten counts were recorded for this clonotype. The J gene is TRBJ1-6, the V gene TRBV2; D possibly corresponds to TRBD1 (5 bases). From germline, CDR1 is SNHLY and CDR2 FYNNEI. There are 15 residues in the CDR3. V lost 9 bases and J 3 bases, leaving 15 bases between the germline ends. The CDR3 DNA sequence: TGTGCCAGTCCGACAGAAGCCAACTATAATTCACCCCTCCACTTT. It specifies CASPTEANYNSPLHF.

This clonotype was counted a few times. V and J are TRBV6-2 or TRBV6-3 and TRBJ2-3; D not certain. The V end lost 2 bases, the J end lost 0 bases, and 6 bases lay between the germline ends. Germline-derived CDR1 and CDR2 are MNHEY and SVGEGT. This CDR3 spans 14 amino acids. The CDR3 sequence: CASSYAVSTDTQYF. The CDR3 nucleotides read TGTGCCAGCAGTTACGCCGTTAGCACAGATACGCAGTATTTT.

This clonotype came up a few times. The CDR3 sequence: CASSWDAESGANVLTF. The DNA of the CDR3 is TGCGCCAGCAGCTGGGACGCCGAGTCTGGGGCCAACGTCCTGACTTTC. The chain carries TRBV5-1 and TRBJ2-6; the D call may be TRBD1 or TRBD2 (5 bases each). V was shortened by 3 bases and J by 1 base, with 11 bases between the two germline ends. The germline gives CDR1 SGHRS, CDR2 YFSETQ. This CDR3 has 16 amino acids. The entire variable domain, with the rest obtained from reference TRBV5-1 and TRBJ2-6, is as follows: KAGVTQTPRYLIKTRGQQVTLSCSPISGHRSVSWYQQTPGQGLQFLFEYFSETQRNKGNFPGRFSGRQFSNSRSEMNVSTLELGDSALYLCASSWDAESGANVLTFGAGSRLTVL.

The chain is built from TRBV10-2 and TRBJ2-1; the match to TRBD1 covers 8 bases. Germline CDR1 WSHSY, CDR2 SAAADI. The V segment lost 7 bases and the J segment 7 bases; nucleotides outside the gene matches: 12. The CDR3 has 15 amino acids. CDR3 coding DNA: TGCGCCAGCACCGCCGAGCAGGGGGCCGAGAATGAGCAGTTCTTC. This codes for CASTAEQGAENEQFF.

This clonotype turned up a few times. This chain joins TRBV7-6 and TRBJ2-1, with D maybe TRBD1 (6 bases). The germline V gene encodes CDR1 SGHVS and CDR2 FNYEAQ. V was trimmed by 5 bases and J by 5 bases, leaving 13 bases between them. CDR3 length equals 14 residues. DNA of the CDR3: TGTGCCAGCAGCCACGCGGACAGAAACAATGAGCAGTTCTTC. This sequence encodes CASSHADRNNEQFF.

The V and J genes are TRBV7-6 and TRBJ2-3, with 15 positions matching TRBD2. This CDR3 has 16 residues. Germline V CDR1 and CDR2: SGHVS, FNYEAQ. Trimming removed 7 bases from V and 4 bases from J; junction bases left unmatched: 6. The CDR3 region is CASNPGLAGGADTQYF. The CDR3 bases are TGTGCCAGCAACCCAGGACTAGCGGGGGGGGCAGATACGCAGTATTTT.